These 29 T cell receptor beta chains originate from one sample sequenced in a study of blood T cell repertoires in COVID-19. Repertoires were generated with immunoSEQ multiplex PCR, while TCRdb's copy carries only in-frame clones and drops some. The sample shows roughly 56,000 clones, over 75% of them seen only once. Sequencing was carried out using peripheral blood. The receptors were sampled from a human donor in a cohort sampled during active COVID-19.

V usage is TRBV6-5 and J usage is TRBJ1-2; TRBD1 is a possible D gene (6 bases). This CDR3 is built from 15 residues. With 5 bases removed from V and 2 bases from J, the gap between germline ends came to 15 bases. Germline CDR1 is MNHEY and CDR2 is SVGAGI. The CDR3 nucleotides read TGTGCCAGCAGTCCCACAGGGCTGGGCAACTATGGCTACACCTTC. This translates into CASSPTGLGNYGYTF.

The genes are TRBV18 and TRBJ2-1; weak D call: TRBD2 (7 bases). V shed 4 bases and J shed 6 bases, with 19 bases lying between them. CDR1 and CDR2 from the germline V gene are KGHSH and LQKENI. This CDR3 is built from 16 residues. For the CDR3, the DNA is TGTGCCAGCTCACTTAGTCGAGGGGGGGTCAGCAATGAGCAGTTCTTC. It translates to CASSLSRGGVSNEQFF.

The CDR3 DNA reads TGTGCCAGCAGTGAACAGGGCTCCTACAATGAGCAGTTCTTC. It specifies CASSEQGSYNEQFF. The V gene is TRBV2, the J gene TRBJ2-1, with a possible D match to TRBD1 (5 bases). Trimming shortened V by 2 bases and J by 0 bases, and 5 bases separated the two germline ends. The CDR3 is 14 residues long. Germline CDR1 is SNHLY and CDR2 is FYNNEI.

Sample share makes this clone medium-sized (0.01 to 0.1%). This sequence joins TRBV27 and TRBJ2-5; 11 bases fit TRBD2. The V and J ends lost 2 bases and 4 bases, in that order; junction bases with no gene match: 3. Germline V lookup: CDR1 MNHEY, CDR2 SMNVEV (reference sequence). The CDR3 covers 15 residues. CDR3 residues: CASSLTSGSAETQYF. In DNA, the CDR3 is TGTGCCAGCAGTTTAACTAGCGGGAGCGCAGAGACCCAGTACTTC.

This rearrangement joins TRBV19 to TRBJ2-1; 16 nucleotides agree with TRBD2. Germline lookup yields CDR1 LNHDA and CDR2 SQIVND (reference sequence). V lost 6 bases, J lost 11 bases, and 4 bases stayed unmatched. CDR3 size: 14 residues. CDR3 amino acids: CASSGTSGRAKQFF. CDR3 DNA: TGTGCCAGTAGCGGGACTAGCGGGAGGGCGAAGCAGTTCTTC.

The J gene is TRBJ1-6, the V gene TRBV27, with 9 bases fitting TRBD1. The CDR3 spans 19 residues. With V trimmed by 7 bases and J by 1 base, 14 bases remained unmatched. The V gene's germline CDR1 is MNHEY and CDR2 SMNVEV (reference sequence). DNA of the CDR3: TGTGCCAGCAAATTCACAGGGGGCGCGGTGTCGTCCTATAATTCACCCCTCCACTTT. It specifies CASKFTGGAVSSYNSPLHF.

The chain employs TRBV19 and TRBJ2-5, with 10 nucleotides matching TRBD1. CDR1 and CDR2 (germline): LNHDA, SQIVND (reference sequence). CDR3 length: 16 residues. V was clipped by 3 bases and J by 3 bases; unmatched bases: 7. In nucleotides, the CDR3 is TGTGCCAGTAGTATTGGGCAGGGGACAGGGGAAGAGACCCAGTACTTC. Protein product: CASSIGQGTGEETQYF. The full variable domain, in which reference TRBV19 and TRBJ2-5 provide the parts outside the CDR3, is DGGITQSPKYLFRKEGQNVTLSCEQNLNHDAMYWYRQDPGQGLRLIYYSQIVNDFQKGDIAEGYSVSREKKESFPLTVTSAQKNPTAFYLCASSIGQGTGEETQYFGPGTRLLVL.

This clone was observed a single time. This rearrangement joins TRBV6-6 to TRBJ2-2; D uncertain. The germline V and J ends were trimmed by 6 bases and 6 bases, with 5 bases remaining between them. This CDR3 spans 11 amino acids. CDR1 is MNHNY and CDR2 is SVGAGI in the germline V gene (reference sequence). The CDR3 protein is CASSSSGELFF. In DNA, the CDR3 is TGTGCCAGCAGCAGTTCCGGGGAGCTGTTTTTT.

This clone has only a few counts. The CDR3 nucleotides read TGTGCCAGCAGTTTACCCCCCGGGAGGCCTAACACAGATACGCAGTATTTT. Encoded protein: CASSLPPGRPNTDTQYF. This chain connects TRBV28 to TRBJ2-3; TRBD2 matches at 7 bases. Trimming removed 2 bases from V and 2 bases from J; junction bases left unmatched: 10. The CDR3 runs to 17 residues. CDR1 and CDR2 from the germline V gene are MDHEN and SYDVKM.

The CDR3 reads CASSLPGLRTDTQYF. The CDR3 DNA follows: TGTGCCAGCAGCTTGCCGGGACTTCGCACAGATACGCAGTATTTT. J is TRBJ2-3 and V is TRBV3-1 (or the pseudogene TRBV3-2); perhaps TRBD2 as D (6 bases). Germline V gene lookup returns CDR1 LGHDT and CDR2 YNNKEL (reference sequence). The CDR3 covers 15 residues. V was pared by 5 bases and J by 1 base, with 13 bases between.

The V call is TRBV15, the J call TRBJ1-2, with 9 bases identical to TRBD1. Germline V lookup: CDR1 LNHNV, CDR2 YYDKDF (reference sequence). This CDR3 has 16 amino acids. After removal of 5 bases from V and 0 bases from J, the junction contained 7 bases not matched to a gene. The chain's CDR3 is CATSAGTGLSNYGYTF. The CDR3 bases are TGTGCCACCAGCGCCGGGACAGGGTTGTCTAACTATGGCTACACCTTC.

The gene calls are TRBV15 and TRBJ1-4; TRBD1 matches at 8 bases. The CDR3 length is 13 residues. Trimming took 4 bases from V and 14 from J; bases not matched to a gene: 9. CDR1 and CDR2 (germline): LNHNV, YYDKDF (reference sequence). The DNA for the CDR3 is TGTGCCACCAGCATTAACAGGGGGAGTTGGCTGTTTTTT. Translation gives CATSINRGSWLFF.

The chain couples TRBV4-1 to TRBJ2-7; a weak D match, TRBD2 (5 bases). V lost 3 bases and J 6 bases, leaving 12 bases between the germline ends. CDR3 size: 13 residues. The germline V gene encodes CDR1 MGHRA and CDR2 YSYEKL. This CDR3 reads CASSHLGLAEQYF. The CDR3 DNA reads as TGCGCCAGCAGCCACCTTGGACTGGCCGAGCAGTACTTC.

The rearrangement links TRBV7-2 to TRBJ2-1; perhaps TRBD2 as D (5 bases). The CDR3 is made up of 18 amino acids. Trimming took 5 bases from V and 0 from J, leaving 20 bases between them. Germline V gives CDR1 SGHTA, CDR2 FQGNSA. The CDR3 nucleotides read TGTGCCAGCAGCGCCCCGATGCGCGGGTTGAGCTCCTACAATGAGCAGTTCTTC. Residues: CASSAPMRGLSSYNEQFF.

This chain joins TRBV28 and TRBJ2-7, with D unresolved. V shed 5 bases and J shed 3 bases, with 5 bases lying between them. CDR1 and CDR2 from the germline V gene are MDHEN and SYDVKM. The CDR3 is 11 amino acids. CDR3 coding DNA: TGTGCCAGCAGTCTCGTCTACGAGCAGTACTTC. Translation: CASSLVYEQYF.

The genes are TRBV25-1 and TRBJ1-2; D gene ambiguous. Trimming pared 11 bases from V and 0 bases from J, leaving 16 bases between. CDR1 and CDR2 (germline): MGHDK, SYGVNS. The CDR3 extends over 14 amino acids. The CDR3 here is CAPPEEGANYGYTF. In DNA form, the CDR3 reads TGTGCCCCCCCGGAAGAGGGAGCTAACTATGGCTACACCTTC.

This clone was counted once. The gene calls are TRBV19 and TRBJ1-2, with TRBD1 matching over 10 bases. The CDR3 is 15 amino acids. The germline V gene has CDR1 LNHDA and CDR2 SQIVND (reference sequence). The junction had 9 bases not matched to a gene; V was cut back by 4 bases and J by 7 bases. CDR3 DNA sequence: TGTGCCAGTAGTAACCCAGGACAGGGGGTCGGTGGCTACACCTTC. As protein: CASSNPGQGVGGYTF.

This clone was seen once. The chain joins TRBV21-1 to TRBJ2-1; the table gives TRBD2 as D, unverified against the DNA. TRBV21-1 is tagged as a pseudogene. This CDR3 spans 14 amino acids. CDR3 in DNA: TGTGCCAGCAGCAAAGTTTCGGCTAGCGGGACCCAGTTCTTC. Translation: CASSKVSASGTQFF.

J is TRBJ2-3 and V is TRBV21-1; the table's D call, TRBD2, was not checked against the DNA. TRBV21-1 corresponds to a pseudogene. The CDR3 is 15 residues long. In DNA, the CDR3 is TGTGCCAGCAGCAAAGCCCGAGTAAGCACAGATACGCAGTATTTT. Protein product: CASSKARVSTDTQYF.

The rearrangement uses TRBV12-2 and TRBJ2-1; the DNA was not compared with TRBD2, the D call given in the table. TRBV12-2 is a known pseudogene. CDR3 length equals 18 residues. The CDR3 protein is CASRSQTVYYEQPREQFF. DNA for the CDR3: TGTGCAAGTCGCTCCCAGACGGTCTATTATGAACAACCGCGGGAGCAGTTCTTC.

This sequence joins TRBV7-3 and TRBJ2-1, with no clear D. Germline values: CDR1 SGHTA, CDR2 FQGTGA. The length of the CDR3 is 15 residues. With 3 bases removed from V and 9 bases from J, the gap between germline ends came to 18 bases. The CDR3 coding sequence is TGTGCCAGCAGCTTTGACCCTAGAAAGTTACGTGAGCAGTTCTTC. This sequence encodes CASSFDPRKLREQFF.

Only one count was recorded for this clone. The chain couples TRBV18 to TRBJ2-7; TRBD2 matches 10 bases. V shed 3 bases, J shed 3 bases, and the junction held 11 bases outside the gene matches. In germline, CDR1 is KGHSH, CDR2 LQKENI. The CDR3 sequence is 17 residues long. The CDR3 spells CASSPRRLAGSVYEQYF. CDR3 DNA: TGTGCCAGCTCACCTCGTCGACTAGCGGGCTCTGTCTACGAGCAGTACTTC.

This chain joins TRBV6-5 and TRBJ1-2; 7 nucleotides line up with TRBD1. The CDR3 runs to 11 residues. Per the germline V gene, CDR1 is MNHEY and CDR2 is SVGAGI. The V and J ends lost 7 bases and 5 bases, in that order; junction bases with no gene match: 1. DNA of the CDR3: TGTGCCAGCACCAGGGGGTATGGCTACACCTTC. Translating gives CASTRGYGYTF.

The chain links TRBV11-2 to TRBJ1-2; 9 positions match TRBD1. CDR3 length: 15 residues. V was pared by 5 bases and J by 4 bases, with 8 bases of the junction left unmatched. CDR1 and CDR2 (germline): SGHAT, FQNNGV. CDR3 DNA: TGTGCCAGCAGCCAGTCGACAGGGGGGGTCTATGGCTACACCTTC. Its protein is CASSQSTGGVYGYTF.

V gene TRBV7-9 combines with J gene TRBJ2-2; weak D call: TRBD2 (5 bases). Germline V CDR1 and CDR2: SEHNR, FQNEAQ (reference sequence). V lost 5 bases, J lost 1 base, and 11 bases lay in between. The CDR3 consists of 15 residues. The CDR3 DNA reads as TGTGCCAGCAGCCCCGAGGGCGTGAACACCGGGGAGCTGTTTTTT. Protein: CASSPEGVNTGELFF.

CDR3 amino acids: CASRARNQETQYF. CDR3 DNA: TGTGCCAGTAGGGCCAGGAATCAAGAGACCCAGTACTTC. J is TRBJ2-5 and V is TRBV19, with D uncertain. CDR3 length equals 13 residues. With 6 bases removed from V and 2 bases from J, the gap between germline ends came to 10 bases. CDR1 is LNHDA and CDR2 is SQIVND in the germline V gene (reference sequence).

The V and J genes are TRBV19 and TRBJ2-5; 9 bases match TRBD2. Germline V gives CDR1 LNHDA, CDR2 SQIVND (reference sequence). The CDR3 contains 17 residues. V was clipped by 3 bases and J by 0 bases; unmatched bases: 8. As DNA, the CDR3 is TGTGCCAGTAGTATGGGGCTAGCGGGAAGCCACCAAGAGACCCAGTACTTC. It translates to CASSMGLAGSHQETQYF.

The V and J genes are TRBV5-6 and TRBJ1-2; TRBD1 is a possible D gene (6 bases). The CDR3 totals 12 residues. Trimming stripped 4 bases from V and 8 bases from J, with 12 bases between. Germline V gives CDR1 SGHDT, CDR2 YYEEEE. The CDR3 sequence: CASSPGAFGYTF. In DNA form, the CDR3 reads TGTGCCAGCAGCCCAGGGGCTTTCGGCTACACCTTC.

This chain links TRBV21-1 with TRBJ2-2; no DNA check was done on the table's D call, TRBD1. TRBV21-1 is designated a pseudogene. This CDR3 region has 18 residues. CDR3 protein: CASSNFNPGTANTGELFF. The CDR3 DNA follows: TGTGCCAGCAGCAATTTCAACCCCGGGACAGCGAACACCGGGGAGCTGTTTTTT.